This TCR beta chain came from a study of blood T cells in healthy people across ages. A second PCR of 7 to 11 cycles used a sample-barcoded 5' primer and a J-beta primer mix. TCRdb re-derived calls from the 5' RACE reads in MiXCR, one entry per CDR3 protein. The data show about 1.4 million distinct CDR3 sequences, roughly 59% seen once. Trimming removed 3 bases at V and 5 bases at J, with 8 bases between. Looked up from germline, CDR1 is SGHAT and CDR2 is FQNNGV. CDR3 length: 14 amino acids. The specimen was blood. The chain uses TRBV11-2 and TRBJ1-6; D unresolved. This sequence was found in a young man in good health. The CDR3 DNA sequence: TGTGCCAGCAGCTTGAGGACTGATAATTCACCCCTCCACTTT. This encodes CASSLRTDNSPLHF.